Listed here is a single T cell receptor (beta chain). The record originates from a study of OX40 agonist ivuxolimab in advanced cancers. Only in-frame clones appear in the TCRdb table, and some are missing; sequencing was by immunoSEQ multiplex PCR. The table includes over 65,000 clones, more than 80% detected once. V dropped 0 bases and J dropped 5 bases, with 12 bases sitting between them. Per germline, CDR1 SGHNT and CDR2 YYREEE (reference sequence). CDR3 size: 15 residues. The sequencing here drew on CD4+ or CD8+ T cells sorted from blood, taken in a trial of the OX40 agonist ivuxolimab. The chain combines TRBV5-4 with TRBJ2-1; no firm D call. This sequence originates from an adult with an advanced solid tumor such as melanoma, head and neck, liver or kidney cancer. DNA of the CDR3: TGTGCCAGCAGCTTGGCTCGGGTAGGCCACAATGAGCAGTTCTTC. Its protein is CASSLARVGHNEQFF.